This entry features one T cell receptor beta chain sequence. TCRdb's table, derived via immunoSEQ multiplex PCR, lists solely in-frame clones and lacks some. The table records about 81,000 clones, roughly 91% of them present only once. The data originate from a study of blood T cell repertoires in COVID-19. The V and J ends lost 5 bases and 6 bases, in that order; junction bases with no gene match: 7. This CDR3 has 13 residues. Looked up from germline, CDR1 is SGHRS and CDR2 is YFSETQ. This receptor was obtained from a woman between 50 and 59 years old in a cohort sampled during active COVID-19. Source material: peripheral blood. The chain links TRBV5-1 to TRBJ1-1; 7 bases line up with TRBD1. The CDR3: CASSAGGKAEAFF. CDR3 DNA sequence: TGCGCCAGCAGTGCAGGGGGTAAGGCTGAAGCTTTCTTT.